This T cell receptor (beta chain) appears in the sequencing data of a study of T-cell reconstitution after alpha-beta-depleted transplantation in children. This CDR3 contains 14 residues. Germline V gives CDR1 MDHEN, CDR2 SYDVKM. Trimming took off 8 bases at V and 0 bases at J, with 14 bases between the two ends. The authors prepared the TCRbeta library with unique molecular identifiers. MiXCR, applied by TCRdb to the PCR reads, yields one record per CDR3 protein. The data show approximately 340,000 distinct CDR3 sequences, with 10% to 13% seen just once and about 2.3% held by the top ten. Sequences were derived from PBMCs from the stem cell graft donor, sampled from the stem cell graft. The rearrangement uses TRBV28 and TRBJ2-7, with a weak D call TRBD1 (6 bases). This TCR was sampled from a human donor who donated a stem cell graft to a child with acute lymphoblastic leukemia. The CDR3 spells CASLPTGFSYEQYF. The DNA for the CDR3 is TGTGCCAGCCTCCCGACAGGCTTCTCCTACGAGCAGTACTTC.